The T cell receptor beta chain under discussion was sequenced for a study of T cell responses to AZD1222 COVID-19 vaccine. Looking at the study overall: Second-dose groups at about 4 or about 12 weeks were pooled.

The CDR3 loop spans 14 amino acids. The germline V gene has CDR1 LGHDT and CDR2 YNNKEL (reference sequence). The V end lost 2 bases, the J end lost 5 bases, and 12 bases lay between the germline ends. Libraries were prepared by immunoSEQ multiplex PCR; TCRdb keeps only in-frame clonotypes and omits some of them. This sample has 150,000 or so clones, with roughly 91% found just once. Material: peripheral blood, obtained on day 0 of AZD1222 vaccination. This TCR derives from an adult in good health. This chain joins TRBV3-1 (or the pseudogene TRBV3-2) and TRBJ1-1; no firm D call. CDR3 amino acids: CASSQWYQATEAFF. CDR3 nucleotides: TGTGCCAGCAGCCAATGGTACCAGGCGACTGAAGCTTTCTTT.